The 10 T cell receptor beta chains below were found in one sample sequenced in a study of blood T cell repertoires in COVID-19. Measured with immunoSEQ multiplex PCR; TCRdb has only the in-frame clones, and not every one. Of about 68,000 clones in the sample, 90% are singletons; the top ten hold roughly 0.47%. The sample taken for sequencing was peripheral blood. The receptor set was obtained from a man in his fifties with COVID-19, enrolled during active disease.

This chain connects TRBV6-2 or TRBV6-3 to TRBJ2-6; D is uncertain. There are 14 residues in the CDR3. Germline V lookup: CDR1 MNHEY, CDR2 SVGEGT. V gave up 4 bases and J gave up 0 bases, with 4 bases separating them. The CDR3 spells CASSSNSGANVLTF. The DNA of the CDR3 is TGTGCCAGCAGTTCAAACTCTGGGGCCAACGTCCTGACTTTC.

The chain carries TRBV7-8 and TRBJ1-4, with TRBD1 identical over 8 bases. The CDR3 totals 17 residues. Germline CDR1 reads SGHVS; CDR2 reads FQNEAQ. With 6 bases clipped from V and 7 bases from J, the junction kept 16 bases outside the gene matches. For the CDR3, the DNA is TGTGCCAGCAGTCACCTTCAGGGGGCCCTTCTTCGTGAAAAACTGTTTTTT. It codes for CASSHLQGALLREKLFF.

In its sample, this clone was seen once. The gene calls are TRBV21-1 and TRBJ2-7; TRBD2 is the table's D call and was not checked against the DNA. TRBV21-1 is a pseudogene segment. The CDR3 covers 16 residues. In nucleotides, the CDR3 is TGTGCCAGCAGCGTTCACCCGGAACTAGAAAGATACGAGCAGTACTTC. Translation gives CASSVHPELERYEQYF.

The rearrangement joins TRBV3-1 (or the pseudogene TRBV3-2) to TRBJ1-1, with a weak D call TRBD1 (5 bases). CDR1 is LGHDT, CDR2 YNNKEL, per germline (reference sequence). Trimming pared 4 bases from V and 2 bases from J, leaving 11 bases between. The CDR3 sequence is 14 residues long. CDR3 amino acids: CASSLRQPNTEAFF. The CDR3 DNA sequence: TGTGCCAGCAGCCTCCGACAGCCTAACACTGAAGCTTTCTTT.

V is TRBV23-1 and J is TRBJ1-3; 7 nucleotides align to TRBD1. TRBV23-1 carries the ORF label, with uncertain function. Trimming removed 6 bases from V and 1 base from J; junction bases left unmatched: 9. This CDR3 comprises 16 residues. CDR3 region: CASRSYRGGSGNTIYF. CDR3 in DNA: TGCGCCAGCAGATCATACAGGGGAGGATCTGGAAACACCATATATTTT.

The sample holds a few counts of this clone. The V gene is TRBV30, the J gene TRBJ1-4; the D is unclear. V lost 0 bases to trimming and J lost 7 bases, with 12 bases between them. Per germline, CDR1 GTSNPN and CDR2 SVGIG (reference sequence). The CDR3 has 14 amino acids. CDR3 DNA: TGTGCCTGGAGTGTCGCCAGTCGTGGTGAAAAACTGTTTTTT. Translation gives CAWSVASRGEKLFF.

V usage is TRBV4-1 and J usage is TRBJ2-2; D possibly corresponds to TRBD2 (6 bases). The CDR3 has 17 amino acids. Germline V CDR1 and CDR2: MGHRA, YSYEKL. V was trimmed by 1 base and J by 0 bases, leaving 12 bases between them. CDR3 loop: CASSQGVGGPNTGELFF. For the CDR3, the DNA is TGCGCCAGCAGCCAAGGGGTGGGGGGACCGAACACCGGGGAGCTGTTTTTT.

The chain joins TRBV5-5 to TRBJ1-1; TRBD1 matches at 10 bases. The CDR3 is 15 residues long. The ends lost 2 bases at V and 5 bases at J; junction bases unmatched: 6. Germline V gene sequence: CDR1 SGHKS, CDR2 YYEKEE (reference sequence). The CDR3 sequence: CASSFGDRGLTEAFF. DNA of the CDR3: TGTGCCAGCAGCTTCGGGGACAGGGGATTAACTGAAGCTTTCTTT.

The chain joins TRBV29-1 to TRBJ2-1; 9 nucleotides agree with TRBD2. The V and J ends lost 4 bases and 2 bases, in that order; junction bases with no gene match: 12. Germline V gene sequence: CDR1 SQVTM, CDR2 ANQGSEA. The length of the CDR3 is 17 residues. The chain's CDR3 is CSVVPQRTSAPYNEQFF. The CDR3 DNA reads as TGCAGCGTTGTGCCGCAGAGGACTAGCGCCCCCTACAATGAGCAGTTCTTC.

The chain recombines TRBV4-1 with TRBJ1-1; tentative D call: TRBD1 (6 bases). Trimming took 5 bases from V and 1 from J, leaving 11 bases between them. The germline V gene encodes CDR1 MGHRA and CDR2 YSYEKL. The CDR3 extends over 14 amino acids. CDR3 nucleotides: TGCGCCAGCAGCGGCACAGGGAAGAACACTGAAGCTTTCTTT. Encoded protein: CASSGTGKNTEAFF.